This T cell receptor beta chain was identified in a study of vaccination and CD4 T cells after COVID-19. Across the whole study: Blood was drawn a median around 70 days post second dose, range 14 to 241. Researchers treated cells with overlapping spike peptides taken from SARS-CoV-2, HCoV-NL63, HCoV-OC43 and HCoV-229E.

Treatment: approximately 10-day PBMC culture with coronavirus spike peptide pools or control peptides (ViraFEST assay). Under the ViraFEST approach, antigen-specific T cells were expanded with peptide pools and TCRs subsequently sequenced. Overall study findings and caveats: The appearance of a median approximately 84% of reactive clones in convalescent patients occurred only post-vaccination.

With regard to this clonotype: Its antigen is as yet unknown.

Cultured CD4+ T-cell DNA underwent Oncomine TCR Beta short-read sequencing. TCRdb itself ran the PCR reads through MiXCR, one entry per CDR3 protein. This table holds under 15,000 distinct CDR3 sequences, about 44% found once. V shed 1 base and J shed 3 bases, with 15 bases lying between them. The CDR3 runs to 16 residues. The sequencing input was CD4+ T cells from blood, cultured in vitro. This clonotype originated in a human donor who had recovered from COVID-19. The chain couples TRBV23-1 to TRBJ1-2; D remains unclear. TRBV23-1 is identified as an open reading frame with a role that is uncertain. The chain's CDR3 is CASSQFGPGDDYGYTF. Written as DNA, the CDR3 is TGCGCCAGCAGTCAATTCGGCCCCGGGGATGACTATGGCTACACCTTC.